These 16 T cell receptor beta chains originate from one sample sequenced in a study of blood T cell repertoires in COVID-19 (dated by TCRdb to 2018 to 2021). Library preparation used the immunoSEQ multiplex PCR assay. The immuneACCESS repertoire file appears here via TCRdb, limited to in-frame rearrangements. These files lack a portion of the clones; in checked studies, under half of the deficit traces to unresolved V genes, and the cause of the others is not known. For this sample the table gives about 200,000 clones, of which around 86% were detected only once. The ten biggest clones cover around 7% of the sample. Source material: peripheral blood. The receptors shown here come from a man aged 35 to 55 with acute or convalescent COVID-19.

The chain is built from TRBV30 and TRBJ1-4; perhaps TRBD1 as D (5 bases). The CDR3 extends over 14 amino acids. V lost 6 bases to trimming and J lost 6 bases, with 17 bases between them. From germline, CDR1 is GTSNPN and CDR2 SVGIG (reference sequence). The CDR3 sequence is CACRWSGAHEKLFF. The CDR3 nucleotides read TGTGCCTGCCGTTGGAGTGGGGCTCATGAAAAACTGTTTTTT.

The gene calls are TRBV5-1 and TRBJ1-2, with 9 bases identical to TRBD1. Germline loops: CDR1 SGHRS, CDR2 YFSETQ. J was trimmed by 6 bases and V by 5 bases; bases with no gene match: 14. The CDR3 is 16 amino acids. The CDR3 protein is CASSTGTGSAIHGYTF. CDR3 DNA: TGCGCCAGCAGTACGGGGACAGGGTCAGCGATACATGGCTACACCTTC.

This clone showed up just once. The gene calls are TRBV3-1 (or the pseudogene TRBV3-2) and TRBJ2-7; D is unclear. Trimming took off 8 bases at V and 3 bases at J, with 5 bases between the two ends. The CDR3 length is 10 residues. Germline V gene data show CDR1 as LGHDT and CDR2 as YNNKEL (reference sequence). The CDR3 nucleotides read TGTGCCAGCCTTCGCTACGAGCAGTACTTC. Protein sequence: CASLRYEQYF.

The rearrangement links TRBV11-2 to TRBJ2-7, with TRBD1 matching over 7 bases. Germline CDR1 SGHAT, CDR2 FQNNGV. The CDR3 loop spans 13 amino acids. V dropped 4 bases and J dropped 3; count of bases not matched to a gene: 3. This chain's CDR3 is CASSWGQHYEQYF. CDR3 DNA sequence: TGTGCCAGCAGCTGGGGACAGCACTACGAGCAGTACTTC.

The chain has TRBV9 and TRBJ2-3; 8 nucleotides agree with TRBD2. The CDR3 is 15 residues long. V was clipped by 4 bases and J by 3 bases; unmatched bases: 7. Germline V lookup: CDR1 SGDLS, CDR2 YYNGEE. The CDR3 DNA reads TGTGCCAGCAGCCAAACCGGGACTAGGACAGATACGCAGTATTTT. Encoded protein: CASSQTGTRTDTQYF.

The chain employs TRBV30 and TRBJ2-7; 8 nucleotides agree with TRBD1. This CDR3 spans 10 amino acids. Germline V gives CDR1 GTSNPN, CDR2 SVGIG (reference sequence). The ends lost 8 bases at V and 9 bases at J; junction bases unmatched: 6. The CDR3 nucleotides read TGTGCCGGGGGCGACAGGGGGCAGTACTTC. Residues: CAGGDRGQYF.

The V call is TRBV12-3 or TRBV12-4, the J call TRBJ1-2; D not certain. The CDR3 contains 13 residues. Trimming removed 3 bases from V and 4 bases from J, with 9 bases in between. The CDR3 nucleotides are TGTGCCAGCAGTTTTAGTGGTGGCTATGGCTACACCTTC. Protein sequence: CASSFSGGYGYTF.

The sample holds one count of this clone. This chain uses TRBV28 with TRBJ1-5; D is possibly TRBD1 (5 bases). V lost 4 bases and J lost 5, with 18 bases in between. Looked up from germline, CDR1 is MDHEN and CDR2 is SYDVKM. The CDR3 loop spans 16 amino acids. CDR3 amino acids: CASSYGAGRGYQPQHF. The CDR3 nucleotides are TGTGCCAGCAGTTATGGGGCGGGAAGGGGATATCAGCCCCAGCATTTT.

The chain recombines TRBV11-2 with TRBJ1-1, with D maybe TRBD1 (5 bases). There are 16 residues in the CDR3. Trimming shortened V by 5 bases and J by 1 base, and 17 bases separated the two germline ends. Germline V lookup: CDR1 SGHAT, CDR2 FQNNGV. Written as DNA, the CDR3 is TGTGCCAGCAGCGGCCAAGGGGTTAGGGCGAACACTGAAGCTTTCTTT. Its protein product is CASSGQGVRANTEAFF.

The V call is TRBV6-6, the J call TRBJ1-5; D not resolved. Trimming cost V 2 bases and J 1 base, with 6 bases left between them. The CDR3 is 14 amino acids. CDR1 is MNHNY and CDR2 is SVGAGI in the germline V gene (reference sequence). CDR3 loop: CASSYPLSNQPQHF. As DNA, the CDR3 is TGTGCCAGCAGTTACCCCCTAAGCAATCAGCCCCAGCATTTT.

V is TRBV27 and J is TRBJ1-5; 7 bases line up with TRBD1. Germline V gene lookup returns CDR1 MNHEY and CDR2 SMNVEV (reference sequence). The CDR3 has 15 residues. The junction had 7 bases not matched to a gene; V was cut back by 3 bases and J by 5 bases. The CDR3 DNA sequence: TGTGCCAGCAGTTTGACAGGGTACGGGGATCAGCCCCAGCATTTT. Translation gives CASSLTGYGDQPQHF.

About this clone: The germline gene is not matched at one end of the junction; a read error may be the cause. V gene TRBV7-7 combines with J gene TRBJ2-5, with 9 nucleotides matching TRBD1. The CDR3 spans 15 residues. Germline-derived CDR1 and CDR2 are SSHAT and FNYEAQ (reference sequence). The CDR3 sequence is CASSLGTGFQETQYF. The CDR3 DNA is TGTGCTAGCAGCCTAGGGACAGGGTTTCAAGAGACCCAGTACTTC.

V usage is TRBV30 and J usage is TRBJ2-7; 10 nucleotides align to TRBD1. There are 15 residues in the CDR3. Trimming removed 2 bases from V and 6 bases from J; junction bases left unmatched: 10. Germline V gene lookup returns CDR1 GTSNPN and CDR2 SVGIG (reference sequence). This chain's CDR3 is CAWSPTRQGAVEQYF. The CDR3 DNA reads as TGTGCCTGGAGTCCCACCCGACAGGGGGCTGTCGAGCAGTACTTC.

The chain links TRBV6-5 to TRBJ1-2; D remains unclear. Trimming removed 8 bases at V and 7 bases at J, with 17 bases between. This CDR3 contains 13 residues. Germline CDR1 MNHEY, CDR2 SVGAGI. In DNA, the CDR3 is TGTGCCAGCCATGCGGCCGGGTTTGGTGGCTACACCTTC. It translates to CASHAAGFGGYTF.

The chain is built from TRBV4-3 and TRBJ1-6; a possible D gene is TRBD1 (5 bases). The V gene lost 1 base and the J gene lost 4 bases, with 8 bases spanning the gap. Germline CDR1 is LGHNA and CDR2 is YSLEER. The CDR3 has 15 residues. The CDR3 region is CASSQVGGYNSPLHF. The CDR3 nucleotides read TGCGCCAGCAGCCAAGTGGGGGGTTATAATTCACCCCTCCACTTT.

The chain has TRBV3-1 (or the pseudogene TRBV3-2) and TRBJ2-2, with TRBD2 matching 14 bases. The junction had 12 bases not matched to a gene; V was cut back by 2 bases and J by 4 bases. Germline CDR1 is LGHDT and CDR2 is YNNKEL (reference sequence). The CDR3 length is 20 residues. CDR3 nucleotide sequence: TGTGCCAGCAGCCAAAGACCCCACGGGACTAGCGGGGGCCTCACCGGGGAGCTGTTTTTT. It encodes CASSQRPHGTSGGLTGELFF.